Each of the 13 T cell receptor beta chains below was sequenced from the same sample in a study of beta chain features in type 1 diabetes. Study outcomes and limitations: The study found moderately but significantly shorter TCRB CDR3s in all four CD4+ subsets of Type 1 diabetes patients.

These receptors have no known antigen. Expressed TCRB transcripts got sequenced, as all isolated RNA was reverse transcribed. Only in-frame clones appear in the TCRdb table, and some are missing; sequencing was by immunoSEQ multiplex PCR. Seen here are hundreds of thousands of clones, roughly an eighth observed once, and the top ten hold nearly 0.04%. The sequencing sample was made of naive CD4+ T cells from blood. These TCRs come from a man between 18 and 29 years old with type 1 diabetes.

The V call is TRBV6-6, the J call TRBJ2-1; D uncertain. The V end was cut by 4 bases, the J end by 10 bases, with 14 bases between. The CDR3 runs to 13 residues. Per germline, CDR1 MNHNY and CDR2 SVGAGI (reference sequence). The CDR3 loop is CASSSIKLGEQFF. The CDR3 DNA sequence: TGTGCCAGCAGTTCCATTAAGTTGGGGGAGCAGTTCTTC.

The chain uses TRBV30 and TRBJ1-1, with D perhaps matching TRBD1 (5 bases). The CDR3 runs to 16 residues. Trimming stripped 0 bases from V and 1 base from J, with 15 bases between. The germline CDR1 and CDR2 sequences are GTSNPN and SVGIG (reference sequence). CDR3 in amino acids: CAWSVLRGGRNTEAFF. The CDR3 DNA reads TGTGCCTGGAGTGTACTACGGGGGGGACGGAACACTGAAGCTTTCTTT.

This clone has a handful of counts. The chain links TRBV28 to TRBJ2-5, with 8 bases aligning to TRBD1. CDR1 is MDHEN and CDR2 is SYDVKM in the germline V gene. There are 17 residues in the CDR3. V dropped 5 bases and J dropped 5; count of bases not matched to a gene: 16. The CDR3 here is CASSPRGQGFGGETQYF. The CDR3 bases are TGTGCCAGCAGTCCCCGTGGACAGGGTTTCGGTGGCGAGACCCAGTACTTC.

This clone was counted a few times. The chain couples TRBV27 to TRBJ2-3, with a tentative D call TRBD1 (5 bases). This CDR3 has 13 amino acids. Germline V CDR1 and CDR2: MNHEY, SMNVEV (reference sequence). Trimming pared 5 bases from V and 2 bases from J, leaving 8 bases between. CDR3 sequence: CASSLRDTDTQYF. In DNA, the CDR3 is TGTGCCAGCAGTCTCAGGGACACAGATACGCAGTATTTT.

This chain connects TRBV2 to TRBJ2-6, with D maybe TRBD1 (5 bases). Germline CDR1 SNHLY, CDR2 FYNNEI. Trimming cost V 2 bases and J 0 bases, with 5 bases left between them. The CDR3 spans 15 residues. CDR3 residues: CASSETGSGANVLTF. The CDR3 region has the DNA TGTGCCAGCAGTGAAACAGGCTCTGGGGCCAACGTCCTGACTTTC.

This chain joins TRBV7-8 and TRBJ1-1; TRBD1 might be the D (5 bases). Germline CDR1 is SGHVS and CDR2 is FQNEAQ. This CDR3 is 13 amino acids long. Between the trimmed V and J ends, which lost 4 bases and 6 bases, there was a span of 12 bases. CDR3 residues: CASSSGRSPEAFF. DNA for the CDR3: TGTGCCAGCAGCTCGGGACGGTCCCCTGAAGCTTTCTTT.

This clone was detected only a few times. This chain joins TRBV30 and TRBJ1-1; D is uncertain. This CDR3 spans 13 amino acids. V dropped 2 bases and J dropped 4 bases, with 11 bases sitting between them. Germline V gene lookup returns CDR1 GTSNPN and CDR2 SVGIG (reference sequence). The CDR3 bases are TGTGCCTGGAGTCGTACCAGCCGCACTGAAGCTTTCTTT. Amino acid sequence: CAWSRTSRTEAFF.

CDR3 protein: CASSEVGGDQPQHF. As DNA, the CDR3 is TGTGCCAGCAGTGAAGTGGGCGGGGATCAGCCCCAGCATTTT. The chain employs TRBV2 and TRBJ1-5, with D unclear. V was cut by 1 base and J by 5 bases, with 9 bases left in between. The V gene's germline CDR1 is SNHLY and CDR2 FYNNEI. The CDR3 extends over 14 amino acids. Filled out from reference TRBV2 and TRBJ1-5, the complete variable domain reads EPEVTQTPSHQVTQMGQEVILRCVPISNHLYFYWYRQILGQKVEFLVSFYNNEISEKSEIFDDQFSVERPDGSNFTLKIRSTKLEDSAMYFCASSEVGGDQPQHFGDGTRLSIL.

The V gene is TRBV29-1, the J gene TRBJ2-1; a possible D gene is TRBD1 (5 bases). Germline loops: CDR1 SQVTM, CDR2 ANQGSEA. The CDR3 sequence is 15 residues long. Deletions cut 4 bases from V and 1 base from J, with 14 bases between. CDR3 sequence: CSVGYRLLSYNEQFF. The CDR3, as DNA: TGCAGCGTTGGGTACAGGCTCCTATCCTACAATGAGCAGTTCTTC.

This clone has a handful of counts. This chain joins TRBV6-5 and TRBJ2-5; 8 positions match TRBD1. Germline lookup yields CDR1 MNHEY and CDR2 SVGAGI. The V and J ends lost 5 bases and 4 bases, in that order; junction bases with no gene match: 9. This CDR3 is 15 amino acids long. CDR3 residues: CASSRTGPNGETQYF. CDR3 coding DNA: TGTGCCAGCAGTAGGACAGGGCCCAACGGAGAGACCCAGTACTTC.

The CDR3 loop reads CASSLMADSNYGYTF. CDR3 DNA: TGTGCCAGCAGCTTAATGGCGGATTCTAACTATGGCTACACCTTC. The chain carries TRBV7-6 and TRBJ1-2, with no clear D. The germline CDR1 and CDR2 sequences are SGHVS and FNYEAQ. This CDR3 has 15 residues. V lost 2 bases to trimming and J lost 0 bases, with 10 bases between them.

The table lists this clone with a few counts. The genes are TRBV4-2 and TRBJ2-1; 13 nucleotides align to TRBD2. The CDR3 extends over 17 amino acids. Trimming at V came to 4 bases and at J to 0 bases, leaving 3 bases not matched to a gene. The germline gives CDR1 LGHNA, CDR2 YNFKEQ. CDR3 DNA: TGTGCCAGCAGCCCCTGGACTAGCGGGAGCTCCTACAATGAGCAGTTCTTC. This sequence encodes CASSPWTSGSSYNEQFF.

About this clone itself: Different DNA sequences within this sample yield the same CDR3. The V gene is TRBV13, the J gene TRBJ2-3; D is ambiguous. This CDR3 is built from 13 residues. Per germline, CDR1 PRHDT and CDR2 FYEKMQ (reference sequence). Between the trimmed V and J ends, which lost 5 bases and 1 base, there was a span of 7 bases. CDR3 DNA sequence: TGTGCCAGCAGCCTGAGAGGCACAGATACGCAGTATTTT. Translated, it gives CASSLRGTDTQYF.